This T cell receptor beta chain was profiled in a study of blood T cell repertoires in COVID-19. Under the authors' procedure: Reference gene primer amplification gave nucleated cell count estimates. Data came from immunoSEQ multiplex PCR; TCRdb stores just in-frame clones and leaves some out. Clonal size and the V and J genes are those of that table, whereas D and trimming came from the DNA. The repertoire holds roughly 150,000 clones, with roughly nine tenths as singletons. The sequence was collected from a woman in her thirties or forties with acute or convalescent COVID-19. Sequencing was performed on peripheral blood.

The CDR3 sequence is CASSEEGQDNDQPQHF. Here the CDR3 DNA reads TGTGCCAGCAGTGAGGAGGGGCAGGACAATGATCAGCCCCAGCATTTT. This chain uses TRBV25-1 with TRBJ1-5; D perhaps matches TRBD1 (5 bases). Germline V gives CDR1 MGHDK, CDR2 SYGVNS. This CDR3 has 16 amino acids. The V end was cut by 3 bases, the J end by 5 bases, with 17 bases between. Combining the CDR3 with reference TRBV25-1 and TRBJ1-5 gives the whole variable domain EADIYQTPRYLVIGTGKKITLECSQTMGHDKMYWYQQDPGMELHLIHYSYGVNSTEKGDLSSESTVSRIRTEHFPLTLESARPSHTSQYLCASSEEGQDNDQPQHFGDGTRLSIL.